These T cell receptor beta chains were read from a single sample in a study of cytomegalovirus exposure and HLA in healthy donors. TCRdb's copy holds only in-frame clones and misses some; the assay was immunoSEQ multiplex PCR. The table includes about 160,000 clones, around four fifths detected once. The sample comprised PBMCs. The receptors originated from a man aged 25-45 years in good health and CMV-seropositive. Each CDR3 is given with its conserved first and last residue. A D gene is named only where the DNA matches it firmly. Not all rows give a size; the values are once, few, many and, for expanded clones, a class.

J | D | V | size | CDR3 | DNA
TRBJ1-2 | TRBD1 | TRBV4-1 | once | CASSQGPSGTGSYGYTF | TGCGCCAGCAGCCAGGGCCCCTCCGGGACAGGGTCCTATGGCTACACCTTC
TRBJ1-2 | NA | TRBV19 | NA | CASHSGRVPLNYGYTF | TGTGCCAGTCATTCTGGGAGGGTACCCCTTAACTATGGCTACACCTTC
TRBJ1-3 | NA | TRBV4-1 | NA | CASSQVSGKGNTIYF | TGCGCCAGCAGCCAAGTTTCAGGGAAGGGAAACACCATATATTTT
TRBJ2-2 | TRBD2 | TRBV5-1 | NA | CASSLERGAVTGELFF | TGCGCCAGCAGCCTAGAGCGGGGGGCGGTGACCGGGGAGCTGTTTTTT
TRBJ2-7 | NA | TRBV2 | medium-sized | CASSEFGGHYEQYF | TGTGCCAGCAGTGAATTCGGGGGGCATTACGAGCAGTACTTC
TRBJ1-2 | NA | TRBV18 | NA | CASSPSSGPGYGYTF | TGTGCCAGCTCACCTTCGTCGGGTCCGGGGTATGGCTACACCTTC
TRBJ2-3 | NA | TRBV5-1 | NA | CASSSYLGTDTQYF | TGCGCCAGCAGCTCCTATCTTGGCACAGATACGCAGTATTTT
TRBJ1-6 | TRBD1 | TRBV19 | NA | CASSSTGGVTYSPLHF | TGTGCCAGTAGTTCAACAGGGGGCGTCACTTATTCACCCCTCCACTTT
TRBJ2-2 | NA | TRBV7-2 | once | CASSQDYTGELFF | TGTGCCAGCAGTCAGGACTACACCGGGGAGCTGTTTTTT
TRBJ2-1 | TRBD1 | TRBV5-1 | NA | CASSSDRAKYNEQFF | TGCGCCAGCAGCTCCGACAGGGCCAAATACAATGAGCAGTTCTTC
TRBJ2-3 | TRBD1 | TRBV10-3 | NA | CAISDDREYDTQYF | TGTGCCATCAGTGACGACAGGGAATATGATACGCAGTATTTT
TRBJ2-7 | TRBD1 | TRBV10-3 | NA | CASLSVDRESRYEQYF | TGTGCCAGCCTCTCAGTCGACAGGGAATCTCGGTACGAGCAGTACTTC
TRBJ1-2 | NA | TRBV6-5 | NA | CASSYGGPGYGYTF | TGTGCCAGCAGTTACGGTGGGCCTGGTTATGGCTACACCTTC
TRBJ1-4 | NA | TRBV2 | NA | CASSPRGEKLFF | TGTGCCAGCAGTCCCCGGGGTGAAAAACTGTTTTTT
TRBJ2-3 | TRBD2 | TRBV4-3 | NA | CASSQYPLGGSEDTQYF | TGCGCCAGCAGCCAATACCCCCTGGGGGGGAGTGAAGATACGCAGTATTTT
TRBJ2-2 | NA | TRBV9 | NA | CASSVVGGPRTGELFF | TGTGCCAGCAGCGTAGTGGGGGGGCCTCGGACCGGGGAGCTGTTTTTT
TRBJ2-1 | NA | TRBV5-1 | NA | CASSRVALTSYNEQFF | TGCGCCAGCAGTCGAGTAGCCCTAACCTCCTACAATGAGCAGTTCTTC